The next 21 T cell receptor beta chains were all read from a single sample in a study of shared clonotypes between healthy human individuals. As defined, naive CD8 cells were CD45RO-negative and positively selected for CCR7, with terminally differentiated effector memory CD45RA+ cells excluded. TCRdb's copy holds only in-frame clones and misses some; the assay was immunoSEQ multiplex PCR. Here the sample spans millions of clones, just under 95% being singletons. Material: naive CD8+ T cells sorted from blood. All receptors derive from a man aged 18 to 30 in good health.

This chain connects TRBV7-6 to TRBJ2-5; TRBD2 agrees at 8 bases. After removal of 1 base from V and 4 bases from J, the junction contained 5 bases not matched to a gene. Germline CDR1 SGHVS, CDR2 FNYEAQ. The length of the CDR3 is 15 residues. CDR3: CASSLESSGGETQYF. The CDR3 region has the DNA TGTGCCAGCAGCTTAGAGTCGAGCGGGGGAGAGACCCAGTACTTC.

V usage is TRBV7-9 and J usage is TRBJ2-1; D remains ambiguous. Trimming removed 1 base at V and 0 bases at J, with 10 bases between. Looked up from germline, CDR1 is SEHNR and CDR2 is FQNEAQ (reference sequence). The CDR3 is made up of 16 amino acids. CDR3 nucleotides: TGTGCCAGCAGCTTAGAAGGTTGGAGCTCCTACAATGAGCAGTTCTTC. Translation: CASSLEGWSSYNEQFF.

The rearrangement links TRBV2 to TRBJ1-2, with a tentative D call TRBD1 (5 bases). Trimming cost V 7 bases and J 1 base, with 7 bases left between them. The CDR3 has 12 residues. The germline V gene encodes CDR1 SNHLY and CDR2 FYNNEI. This CDR3 is CASIGGNYGYTF. The CDR3 region has the DNA TGTGCCAGCATCGGGGGTAACTATGGCTACACCTTC.

Worth noting for this clone: Other DNA sequences of this sample code for an identical CDR3. V usage is TRBV2 and J usage is TRBJ1-5; D is perhaps TRBD1 (6 bases). The V end was cut by 1 base, the J end by 0 bases, with 10 bases between. CDR3 size: 16 residues. CDR1 is SNHLY, CDR2 FYNNEI, per germline. The CDR3 DNA reads TGTGCCAGCAGTGAAGGGACAGTCGATAGCAATCAGCCCCAGCATTTT. It translates to CASSEGTVDSNQPQHF.

The V call is TRBV19, the J call TRBJ1-5; tentative D call: TRBD1 (6 bases). The germline CDR1 and CDR2 sequences are LNHDA and SQIVND (reference sequence). The ends were cut back, 4 bases at V and 7 bases at J, with 14 bases in the middle. The CDR3 is 14 amino acids. The CDR3 DNA follows: TGTGCCAGTAGTAGGACAGTTTCAGACCAGCCCCAGCATTTT. Protein product: CASSRTVSDQPQHF.

A remark on this clone: This same CDR3 is encoded by further DNA sequences in the sample. The genes are TRBV9 and TRBJ2-7; a weak D match, TRBD2 (6 bases). The length of the CDR3 is 14 residues. CDR1 is SGDLS and CDR2 is YYNGEE in the germline V gene. Trimming stripped 0 bases from V and 3 bases from J, with 10 bases between. Here the CDR3 reads CASSVGVGGYEQYF. CDR3 nucleotide sequence: TGTGCCAGCAGCGTAGGGGTGGGAGGCTACGAGCAGTACTTC.

The sample holds one count of this clone. The chain combines TRBV27 with TRBJ2-3; D tentatively reads TRBD1 or TRBD2 (5 bases each). This CDR3 has 14 amino acids. V was clipped by 10 bases and J by 9 bases, with 23 bases between them. Germline V CDR1 and CDR2: MNHEY, SMNVEV (reference sequence). CDR3 DNA: TGTGCCACCGAGGACTTTTTCGGGGCAGGAACGCAGTATTTT. Protein: CATEDFFGAGTQYF.

This chain connects TRBV19 to TRBJ2-1, with TRBD2 as a possible D gene (5 bases). Germline V lookup: CDR1 LNHDA, CDR2 SQIVND (reference sequence). V was cut by 7 bases and J by 7 bases, with 20 bases left in between. CDR3 length: 15 residues. The CDR3 DNA reads as TGTGCCAGTAACCTTAAACGGGGAAACGGGAATGAGCAGTTCTTC. It codes for CASNLKRGNGNEQFF.

On this clone: Other DNA sequences in the same sample also yield this CDR3. The chain couples TRBV19 to TRBJ2-7; possible D gene TRBD1, 6 bases. Germline-derived CDR1 and CDR2 are LNHDA and SQIVND (reference sequence). The CDR3 is 13 amino acids. Trimming removed 4 bases from V and 3 bases from J, with 10 bases in between. The CDR3 nucleotides read TGTGCCAGTAGTAACAGGGTAAGCTACGAGCAGTACTTC. This encodes CASSNRVSYEQYF.

The chain has TRBV5-4 and TRBJ2-3, with no clear D. This CDR3 contains 12 residues. V was cut by 0 bases and J by 6 bases, with 5 bases left in between. Germline loops: CDR1 SGHNT, CDR2 YYREEE (reference sequence). The CDR3 region is CASSLDPDTQYF. The CDR3 region has the DNA TGTGCCAGCAGCTTGGATCCGGATACGCAGTATTTT.

The V and J genes are TRBV29-1 and TRBJ1-2; D may be TRBD1 (5 bases). The germline CDR1 and CDR2 sequences are SQVTM and ANQGSEA. The CDR3 covers 15 residues. V was trimmed by 7 bases and J by 1 base, leaving 19 bases between them. The CDR3 DNA follows: TGCAGCGATACATACGGGGGTACATATAACTATGGCTACACCTTC. It encodes CSDTYGGTYNYGYTF.

The chain carries TRBV6-1 and TRBJ2-7; D ambiguous. V was cut by 7 bases and J by 2 bases, with 15 bases left in between. This CDR3 region has 14 residues. Germline assignment: CDR1 MNHNS and CDR2 SASEGT. The CDR3 loop reads CASTRWTGPYEQYF. CDR3 DNA: TGTGCCAGCACCCGATGGACGGGCCCCTACGAGCAGTACTTC.

V and J are TRBV27 and TRBJ2-7, with D perhaps TRBD2 (5 bases). Trimming pared 4 bases from V and 2 bases from J, leaving 18 bases between. The CDR3 loop spans 16 amino acids. CDR1 MNHEY and CDR2 SMNVEV come from the germline V gene (reference sequence). In nucleotides, the CDR3 is TGTGCCAGCAGTTCCCTCGGTTCCTCCGGGGCCTACGAGCAGTACTTC. Amino acids: CASSSLGSSGAYEQYF.

CDR3 in amino acids: CASSVAGTSGETDTQYF. The CDR3 DNA sequence: TGCGCCAGCAGCGTGGCCGGGACTAGCGGAGAAACAGATACGCAGTATTTT. This sequence joins TRBV5-1 and TRBJ2-3; the match to TRBD2 covers 11 bases. CDR3 length: 17 amino acids. J was trimmed by 3 bases and V by 4 bases; bases with no gene match: 10. Germline V gene lookup returns CDR1 SGHRS and CDR2 YFSETQ.

The V and J genes are TRBV21-1 and TRBJ1-6. TRBV21-1 is recorded as a pseudogene. This CDR3 has 16 residues. The CDR3 nucleotides read TGTGCCAGCAGCAAACCGTACACGGGGGGTTGGTCACCCCTCCACTTT. Residues: CASSKPYTGGWSPLHF.

This sequence joins TRBV6-5 and TRBJ1-2; 8 nucleotides line up with TRBD1. With 5 bases clipped from V and 5 bases from J, the junction kept 7 bases outside the gene matches. In germline, CDR1 is MNHEY, CDR2 SVGAGI. This CDR3 has 14 residues. For the CDR3, the DNA is TGTGCCAGCAGTAGTTGGGACAGGAAATATGGCTACACCTTC. This codes for CASSSWDRKYGYTF.

The CDR3 nucleotides read TGTGCCAGCAGCGCGACAGGGGTCCTTAACAATGAGCAGTTCTTC. Amino acids: CASSATGVLNNEQFF. The chain recombines TRBV9 with TRBJ2-1, with 8 bases lining up with TRBD1. Trimming removed 3 bases from V and 5 bases from J; junction bases left unmatched: 7. In germline, CDR1 is SGDLS, CDR2 YYNGEE. There are 15 residues in the CDR3.

V is TRBV4-3 and J is TRBJ1-5, with 8 bases matching TRBD1. This CDR3 comprises 15 residues. Germline CDR1 and CDR2: LGHNA and YSLEER. The trim removed 3 bases at V and 4 bases at J, leaving 5 bases unmatched. The DNA for the CDR3 is TGCGCCAGCAGCCAGTTGACAGGGGCTAATCAGCCCCAGCATTTT. Its protein is CASSQLTGANQPQHF.

This clone appeared a single time. The chain uses TRBV7-2 and TRBJ2-7, with no clear D. V was clipped by 7 bases and J by 2 bases, with 15 bases between them. The CDR3 has 14 residues. CDR1 SGHTA and CDR2 FQGNSA come from the germline V gene. CDR3 loop: CASTLHRAPYEQYF. Written as DNA, the CDR3 is TGTGCCAGCACCCTTCACAGAGCTCCCTACGAGCAGTACTTC. Supplemented by reference TRBV7-2 and TRBJ2-7, the full variable domain reads GAGVSQSPSNKVTEKGKDVELRCDPISGHTALYWYRQSLGQGLEFLIYFQGNSAPDKSGLPSDRFSAERTGGSVSTLTIQRTQQEDSAVYLCASTLHRAPYEQYFGPGTRLTVT.

The chain has TRBV27 and TRBJ2-1, with 14 bases aligning to TRBD2. The CDR3 loop spans 16 amino acids. The germline V gene encodes CDR1 MNHEY and CDR2 SMNVEV (reference sequence). The junction had 9 bases not matched to a gene; V was cut back by 1 base and J by 13 bases. The CDR3 here is CASSLLTTSGRGPQFF. CDR3 sequence (DNA): TGTGCCAGCAGTTTATTAACGACTAGCGGGAGGGGACCCCAGTTCTTC.

This clone showed up just once. This sequence joins TRBV9 and TRBJ2-7, with D maybe TRBD1 (8 bases). Germline values: CDR1 SGDLS, CDR2 YYNGEE. V gave up 2 bases and J gave up 1 base, with 25 bases separating them. The CDR3 contains 19 residues. The CDR3 DNA sequence: TGTGCCAGCAGCGTTTCCGACAGGGGAATTGCGGGGGCTTCCTACGAGCAGTACTTC. It codes for CASSVSDRGIAGASYEQYF.